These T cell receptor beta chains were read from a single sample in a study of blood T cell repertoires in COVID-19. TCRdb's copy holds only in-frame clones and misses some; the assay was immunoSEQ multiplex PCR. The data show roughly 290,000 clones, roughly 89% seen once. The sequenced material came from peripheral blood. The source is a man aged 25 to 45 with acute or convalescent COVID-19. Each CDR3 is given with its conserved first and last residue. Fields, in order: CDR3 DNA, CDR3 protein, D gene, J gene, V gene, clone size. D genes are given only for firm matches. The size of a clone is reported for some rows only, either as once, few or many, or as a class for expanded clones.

TGTGCCAGCAGGGCGGCACAAGAGACCCAGTACTTC CASRAAQETQYF . TRBJ2-5 TRBV28 .
TGTGCCAAACGACAGGGCGGCAAACGCTCTGAAGCTTTCTTT CAKRQGGKRSEAFF TRBD1 TRBJ1-1 TRBV19 .
TGTGCCAGCAGCTTAACAGGGTTGGATTACGAGCAGTACTTC CASSLTGLDYEQYF . TRBJ2-7 TRBV11-3 .
TGTGCCTGGAGTGCCCAGGGAGGCACTGAAGCTTTCTTT CAWSAQGGTEAFF . TRBJ1-1 TRBV30 .
TGTGCCAGCAGCCCCGGGGTCTATGGCTACACCTTC CASSPGVYGYTF . TRBJ1-2 TRBV5-6 .
TGTGCCAGCAGCCAACACGCAGGGCAGGACGAGCAGTACTTC CASSQHAGQDEQYF . TRBJ2-7 TRBV3-1/TRBV3-2 .
TGCGCCAGCAGTGAGTCTGGGGGACAGGGGAGATATGAGCAGTTCTTC CASSESGGQGRYEQFF TRBD1 TRBJ2-1 TRBV10-1 .
TGTGCCAGTAGTCAATATGGGCTTATCACAGATACGCAGTATTTT CASSQYGLITDTQYF . TRBJ2-3 TRBV19 .
TGTGCCAGTAGTGACGGGTTGGGGCAGTACTTC CASSDGLGQYF . TRBJ2-7 TRBV19 .
TGTGCCAGTACGTGGGGCAGCAATCAGCCCCAGCATTTT CASTWGSNQPQHF . TRBJ1-5 TRBV19 once
TGTGCCAGTAGTATGTGGAAACAGGGGGCCCTCTCTGGGGCCAACGTCCTGACTTTC CASSMWKQGALSGANVLTF TRBD1 TRBJ2-6 TRBV19 once
TGTGCCAGCAGTGACCCGGACAGTTCAGCCTATAATTCACCCCTCCACTTT CASSDPDSSAYNSPLHF . TRBJ1-6 TRBV2 .
TGTGCCAGCAGCTCCTCCGGGGTGAGTCTGTACTTC CASSSSGVSLYF . TRBJ2-7 TRBV11-2 .
TGTGCCAGTAGTGTATCAGGGACGAACACCGGGGAGCTGTTTTTT CASSVSGTNTGELFF . TRBJ2-2 TRBV19 .
TGTGCCAGCAGTTATGACAGGGGGCACTCACCCCTCCACTTT CASSYDRGHSPLHF TRBD1 TRBJ1-6 TRBV6-5 .
TGTGCCAGCAGTGAGCCGGGACAGGGACTCCTTAATCCCGGAAACACCATATATTTT CASSEPGQGLLNPGNTIYF TRBD1 TRBJ1-3 TRBV6-2/TRBV6-3 .
TGCAGCGCTTGGAGCGGATTAAGGACTGAAGCTTTCTTT CSAWSGLRTEAFF . TRBJ1-1 TRBV29-1 .
TGTGCCTGGAGCTTTGGGAGATCCTACGAGCAGTACTTC CAWSFGRSYEQYF . TRBJ2-7 TRBV30 .
TGTGCCAGCAGCCCCTGGGGGGAAGGAAACACCATATATTTT CASSPWGEGNTIYF . TRBJ1-3 TRBV7-9 .
TGTGCCAGCAGCTTGGCTCTGAGCTCCTACAATGAGCAGTTCTTC CASSLALSSYNEQFF . TRBJ2-1 TRBV5-4 .
TGCGCCAGCAGCCAAGATATTACAGTTTATGGCTACACCTTC CASSQDITVYGYTF . TRBJ1-2 TRBV4-1 .
TGTGCCAGCAGTGAGGCCCGGGATCTCTACGAGCAGTACTTC CASSEARDLYEQYF . TRBJ2-7 TRBV6-1 .
TGTGCCAGCAGTTTATCAGGGGAAGGGTTGAACACTGAAGCTTTCTTT CASSLSGEGLNTEAFF . TRBJ1-1 TRBV27 .
TGCAGCGTCGAACTGAGCTCCTACGAGCAGTACTTC CSVELSSYEQYF . TRBJ2-7 TRBV29-1 .
TGCGCCAGCAGCCAAGAAACCGAACTAGCGGGGGAAGAGACCCAGTACTTC CASSQETELAGEETQYF TRBD2 TRBJ2-5 TRBV4-1 .
TGCGCCAGCAACACGGGACTAGCGGACTACAATGAGCAGTTCTTC CASNTGLADYNEQFF TRBD2 TRBJ2-1 TRBV5-1 .
TGTGCCACCAGCACGGTGGTTCGCAATCAGCCCCAGCATTTT CATSTVVRNQPQHF . TRBJ1-5 TRBV15 .
TGTGCCAGCAGCTTTAGCAGGGGGCGGGACTACACCTTC CASSFSRGRDYTF TRBD1 TRBJ1-2 TRBV7-9 .
TGTGCCATCAGTGAGTCGGAGACTAGAGACTACGAGCAGTACTTC CAISESETRDYEQYF . TRBJ2-7 TRBV10-3 once
TGTGCCAGTAGTATAGGAGGATCCGGGAGGTATGGCTACACCTTC CASSIGGSGRYGYTF . TRBJ1-2 TRBV19 few
TGCGCCAGCAGCTTGGATGGAAGCGTCGGTGCTTTCTTT CASSLDGSVGAFF . TRBJ1-1 TRBV5-1 .
TGCAGCGTTGATGGGACTAGCGGATACACAGATACGCAGTATTTT CSVDGTSGYTDTQYF TRBD2 TRBJ2-3 TRBV29-1 .
TGTGCCAGCAGTGATGGCAGGTCCTATGGCTACACCTTC CASSDGRSYGYTF . TRBJ1-2 TRBV6-1 .
TGTGCCAGCAGCTTCACAGTATACAGGGTGGGAAGCAATCAGCCCCAGCATTTT CASSFTVYRVGSNQPQHF . TRBJ1-5 TRBV28 .
TGTGCCAGCAGTTCTGACCGACAGGGGTGGGGTGAAAAACTGTTTTTT CASSSDRQGWGEKLFF TRBD1 TRBJ1-4 TRBV27 once
TGTGCCAGTACTAACCGTGAACTAATTCGCTCTGGGGCCAACGTCCTGACTTTC CASTNRELIRSGANVLTF . TRBJ2-6 TRBV19 once
TGTGCCAGCAGCTTGGCCATTTTAGCGGGGGAAGAGACCCAGTACTTC CASSLAILAGEETQYF TRBD2 TRBJ2-5 TRBV5-5 .
TGTGCCAGCTCCGACAGGGTAGGGCCCTACGAGCAGTACTTC CASSDRVGPYEQYF TRBD1 TRBJ2-7 TRBV19 .
TGTGCTACCGGTATGGGCCGAGGGGGTCTGAACACCGGGGAGCTGTTTTTT CATGMGRGGLNTGELFF . TRBJ2-2 TRBV7-7 .
TGTGCCAGCAAAACCGGGGGCACCGGGGAGCTGTTTTTT CASKTGGTGELFF . TRBJ2-2 TRBV28 .
TGTGCCAGCAGCTTATTAAGCGAAGCTTTCTTT CASSLLSEAFF . TRBJ1-1 TRBV7-9 .
TGTGCCAGCAGTTTGTGGGCAGGGGATAATTCACCCCTCCACTTT CASSLWAGDNSPLHF . TRBJ1-6 TRBV28 .
TGTGCCATCAGTGAGTCGATACGGGGTAACACCGGGGAGCTGTTTTTT CAISESIRGNTGELFF . TRBJ2-2 TRBV10-3 .
TGTGCCAGCAGTTACCAGGGACAGGGGAGCTCTGGCTACACCTTC CASSYQGQGSSGYTF TRBD1 TRBJ1-2 TRBV6-5 .